This T cell receptor beta chain appears in the sequencing data of a study of T cells in Graves' hyperthyroidism and ophthalmopathy. Study information: Peripheral blood was taken when the disease was first diagnosed, before any treatment began. General study results and limits: Most thyroid clonotypes expanded above 0.001 were also detected in blood.

This CDR3 has 14 residues. V lost 6 bases, J lost 5 bases, and 7 bases stayed unmatched. Germline CDR1 SGHRS, CDR2 YFSETQ. On this clonotype itself: Its specificity is not known.

Isolation of PBMCs was performed on about 10 ml fresh peripheral blood. It was RNA transcripts that yielded the amplified TCR beta CDR3 regions. Primed by the HTBI set, a first-round RT-PCR was run on the TCR CDR3. MiXCR, run by TCRdb on the multiplex PCR reads, gives a single entry per CDR3 protein. The sample shows 800,000 or so distinct CDR3 sequences, around 39% of them seen only once. This sequence originates from a man younger than 35 with Graves' hyperthyroidism. This chain links TRBV5-1 with TRBJ1-1, with 10 bases that match TRBD1. The source material was blood. The CDR3 region is CASKGGQGWTEAFF. CDR3 nucleotides: TGCGCCAGCAAGGGGGGACAGGGGTGGACTGAAGCTTTCTTT.